This TCR beta chain emerged from a study of siplizumab effects on memory and regulatory T cells. Regarding the study as a whole: Most alloreactive clones went unmapped to unstimulated subsets; only a minor fraction mapped.

Germline V gene lookup returns CDR1 SQVTM and CDR2 ANQGSEA. The CDR3 is made up of 13 amino acids. The V end was cut by 7 bases, the J end by 4 bases, with 17 bases between. Concerning this clone: As yet, its antigen is unknown.

Assays captured 90,000 or so TCR templates per sample. Libraries were prepared by immunoSEQ multiplex PCR; TCRdb keeps only in-frame clonotypes and omits some of them. The repertoire holds around 61,000 clones, with 95% to 98% as singletons. The material sequenced was naive CD8+ T cells sorted from blood. V is TRBV29-1 and J is TRBJ2-7; D might be TRBD1 or TRBD2, each matching 5 bases. This clonotype originated in a human donor in good health. The CDR3 bases are TGCAGCGCCCGAGGGGCAGGGCAGTACGAGCAGTACTTC. This codes for CSARGAGQYEQYF.